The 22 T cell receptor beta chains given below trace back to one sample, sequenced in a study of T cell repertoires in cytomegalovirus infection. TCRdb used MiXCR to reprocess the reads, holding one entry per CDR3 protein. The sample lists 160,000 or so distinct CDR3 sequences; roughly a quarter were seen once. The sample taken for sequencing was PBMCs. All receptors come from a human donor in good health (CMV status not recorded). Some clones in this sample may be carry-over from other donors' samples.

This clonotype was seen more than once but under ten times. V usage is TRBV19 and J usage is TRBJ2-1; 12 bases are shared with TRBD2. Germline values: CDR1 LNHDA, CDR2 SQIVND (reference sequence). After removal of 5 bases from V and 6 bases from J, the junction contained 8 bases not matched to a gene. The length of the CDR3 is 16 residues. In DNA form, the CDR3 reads TGTGCCAGTAGTCCCCCGACTAGCGGGGGAGCCAATGAGCAGTTCTTC. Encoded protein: CASSPPTSGGANEQFF. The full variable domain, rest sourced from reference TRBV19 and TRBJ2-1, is DGGITQSPKYLFRKEGQNVTLSCEQNLNHDAMYWYRQDPGQGLRLIYYSQIVNDFQKGDIAEGYSVSREKKESFPLTVTSAQKNPTAFYLCASSPPTSGGANEQFFGPGTRLTVL.

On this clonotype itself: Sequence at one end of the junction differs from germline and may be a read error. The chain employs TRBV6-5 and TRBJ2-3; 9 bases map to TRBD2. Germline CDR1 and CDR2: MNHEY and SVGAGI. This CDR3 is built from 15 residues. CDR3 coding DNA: TGCGGGACGAGAACAAATAGCGGGAGCCCAGATACGCAGTATTTT. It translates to CGTRTNSGSPDTQYF.

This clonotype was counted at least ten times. The CDR3 sequence: CASSLVGGETQYF. The CDR3 bases are TGTGCCAGCAGCTTAGTCGGGGGGGAGACCCAGTACTTC. The genes are TRBV7-6 and TRBJ2-5; 7 bases are shared with TRBD2. The CDR3 runs 13 residues. Germline assignment: CDR1 SGHVS and CDR2 FNYEAQ. Unmatched junction bases numbered 1, after V lost 1 base and J lost 5 bases.

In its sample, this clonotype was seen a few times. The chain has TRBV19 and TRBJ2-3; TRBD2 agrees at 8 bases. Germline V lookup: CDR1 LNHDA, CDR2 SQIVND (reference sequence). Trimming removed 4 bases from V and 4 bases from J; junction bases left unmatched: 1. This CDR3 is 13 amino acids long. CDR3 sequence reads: CASSSGGSDTQYF. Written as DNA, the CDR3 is TGTGCCAGTAGTAGCGGGGGGTCAGATACGCAGTATTTT.

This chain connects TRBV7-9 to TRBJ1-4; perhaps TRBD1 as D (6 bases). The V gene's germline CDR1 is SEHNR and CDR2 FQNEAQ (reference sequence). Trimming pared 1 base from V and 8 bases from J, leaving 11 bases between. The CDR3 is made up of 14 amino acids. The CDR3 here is CASSLDSTGEKLFF. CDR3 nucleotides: TGTGCCAGCAGCTTAGATTCTACAGGGGAAAAACTGTTTTTT.

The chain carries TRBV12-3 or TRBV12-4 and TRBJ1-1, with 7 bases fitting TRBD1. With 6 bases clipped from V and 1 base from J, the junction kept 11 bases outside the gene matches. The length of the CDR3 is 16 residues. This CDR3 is CASSLPSGGKNTEAFF. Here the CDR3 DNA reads TGTGCCAGCAGCCTTCCCTCAGGGGGGAAGAACACTGAAGCTTTCTTT.

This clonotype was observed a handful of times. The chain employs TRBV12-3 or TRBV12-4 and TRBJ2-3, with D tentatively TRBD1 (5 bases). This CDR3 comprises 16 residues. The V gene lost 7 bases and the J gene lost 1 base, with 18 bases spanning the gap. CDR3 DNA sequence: TGTGCCAGCACCAATCCCCAGGGATGGGGCACAGATACGCAGTATTTT. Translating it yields CASTNPQGWGTDTQYF.

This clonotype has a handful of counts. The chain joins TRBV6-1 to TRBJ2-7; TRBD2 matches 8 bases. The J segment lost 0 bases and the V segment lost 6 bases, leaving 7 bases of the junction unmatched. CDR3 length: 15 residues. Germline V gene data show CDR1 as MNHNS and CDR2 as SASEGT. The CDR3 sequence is CASRLAGPSSYEQYF. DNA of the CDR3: TGTGCCAGCAGGTTAGCGGGACCTTCCTCCTACGAGCAGTACTTC.

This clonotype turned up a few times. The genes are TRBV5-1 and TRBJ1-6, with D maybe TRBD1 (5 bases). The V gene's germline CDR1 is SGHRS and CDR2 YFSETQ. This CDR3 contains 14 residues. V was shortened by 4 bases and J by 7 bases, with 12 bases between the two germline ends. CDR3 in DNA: TGCGCCAGCAGCATGGGGACCGTGAATTCACCCCTCCACTTT. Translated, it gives CASSMGTVNSPLHF.

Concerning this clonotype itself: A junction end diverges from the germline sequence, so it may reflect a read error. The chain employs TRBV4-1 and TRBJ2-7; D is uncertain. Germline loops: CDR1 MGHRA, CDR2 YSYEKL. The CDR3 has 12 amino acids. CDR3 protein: CASSQDGQSPNF. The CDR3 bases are TGTGCCAGCAGCCAAGACGGTCAGTCTCCGAACTTC.

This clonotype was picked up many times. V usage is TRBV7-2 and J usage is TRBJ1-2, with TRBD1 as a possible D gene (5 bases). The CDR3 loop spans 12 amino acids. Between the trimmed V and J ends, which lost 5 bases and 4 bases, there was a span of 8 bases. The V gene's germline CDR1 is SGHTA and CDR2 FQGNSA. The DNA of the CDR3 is TGTGCCAGCAGCCGACAGACCTATGGCTACACCTTC. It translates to CASSRQTYGYTF.

CDR3 sequence reads: CASSLDGSGRAMDTQYF. DNA of the CDR3: TGTGCCAGCAGCTTAGATGGTAGCGGGAGGGCCATGGATACGCAGTATTTT. The gene calls are TRBV7-9 and TRBJ2-3, with 11 positions matching TRBD2. The CDR3 sequence is 17 residues long. V lost 1 base, J lost 6 bases, and 9 bases stayed unmatched. Germline V CDR1 and CDR2: SEHNR, FQNEAQ (reference sequence).

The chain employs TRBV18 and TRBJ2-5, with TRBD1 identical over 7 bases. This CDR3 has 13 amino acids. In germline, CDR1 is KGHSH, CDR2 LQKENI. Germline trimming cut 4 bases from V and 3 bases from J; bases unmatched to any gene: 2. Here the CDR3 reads CASSLGQKETQYF. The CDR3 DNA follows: TGTGCCAGCTCACTGGGACAGAAAGAGACCCAGTACTTC.

CDR3 residues: CAWRIGRTGANVLTF. The CDR3 coding sequence is TGTGCCTGGAGGATAGGGCGAACTGGGGCCAACGTCCTGACTTTC. The J gene is TRBJ2-6, the V gene TRBV30; D is ambiguous. The CDR3 spans 15 residues. Germline values: CDR1 GTSNPN, CDR2 SVGIG (reference sequence). Trimming left V 3 bases short and J 2 bases short, with 11 bases between.

CDR3 residues: CSANRGYTEAFF. The DNA for the CDR3 is TGCAGTGCTAACAGGGGTTACACTGAAGCTTTCTTT. This chain links TRBV20-1 with TRBJ1-1; TRBD1 matches at 7 bases. V shed 4 bases and J 3 bases; nucleotides not matched to a gene: 2. Looked up from germline, CDR1 is DFQATT and CDR2 is SNEGSKA (reference sequence). This CDR3 region has 12 residues.

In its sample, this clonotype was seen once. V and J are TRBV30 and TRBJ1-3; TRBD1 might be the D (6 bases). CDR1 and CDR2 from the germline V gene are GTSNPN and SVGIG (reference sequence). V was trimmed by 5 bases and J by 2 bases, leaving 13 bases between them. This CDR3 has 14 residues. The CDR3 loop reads CAWGGVGAGNTIYF. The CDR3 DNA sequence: TGTGCCTGGGGGGGCGTCGGGGCTGGAAACACCATATATTTT.

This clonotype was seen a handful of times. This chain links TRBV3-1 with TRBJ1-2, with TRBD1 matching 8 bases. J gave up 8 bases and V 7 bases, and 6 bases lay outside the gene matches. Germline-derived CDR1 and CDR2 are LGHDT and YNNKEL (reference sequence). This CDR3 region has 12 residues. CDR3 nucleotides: TGTGCCAGCAAATCAGGGGGCGACGGCTACACCTTC. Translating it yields CASKSGGDGYTF.

Here the CDR3 DNA reads TGTGCCAGCAGCTTATCGCCCCAAGGCGAGCAGTACTTC. This codes for CASSLSPQGEQYF. The gene calls are TRBV7-3 and TRBJ2-7; the D is unclear. Per the germline V gene, CDR1 is SGHTA and CDR2 is FQGTGA. This CDR3 spans 13 amino acids. V was clipped by 2 bases and J by 6 bases, with 11 bases between them.

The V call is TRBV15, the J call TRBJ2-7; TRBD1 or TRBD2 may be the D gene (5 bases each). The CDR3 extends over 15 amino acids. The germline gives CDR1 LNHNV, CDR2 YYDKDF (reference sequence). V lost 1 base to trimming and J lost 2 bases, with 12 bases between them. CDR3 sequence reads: CATSRGRDGPYEQYF. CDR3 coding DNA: TGTGCCACCAGCAGAGGCAGGGACGGACCCTACGAGCAGTACTTC.

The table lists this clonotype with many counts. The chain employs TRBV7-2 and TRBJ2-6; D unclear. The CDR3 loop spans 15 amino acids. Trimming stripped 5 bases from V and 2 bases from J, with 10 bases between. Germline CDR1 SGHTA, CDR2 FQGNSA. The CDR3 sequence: CASSLVGPGANVLTF. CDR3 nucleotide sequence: TGTGCCAGCAGCCTCGTGGGTCCTGGGGCCAACGTCCTGACTTTC. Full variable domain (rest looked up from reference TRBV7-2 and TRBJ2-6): GAGVSQSPSNKVTEKGKDVELRCDPISGHTALYWYRQSLGQGLEFLIYFQGNSAPDKSGLPSDRFSAERTGGSVSTLTIQRTQQEDSAVYLCASSLVGPGANVLTFGAGSRLTVL.

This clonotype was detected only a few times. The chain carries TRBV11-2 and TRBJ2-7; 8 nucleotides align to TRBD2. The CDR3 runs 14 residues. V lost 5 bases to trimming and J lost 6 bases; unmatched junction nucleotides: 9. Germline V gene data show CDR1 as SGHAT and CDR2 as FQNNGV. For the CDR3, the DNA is TGTGCCAGCAGCCTCTCCGGGACTAGAGGCGAGCAGTACTTC. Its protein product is CASSLSGTRGEQYF.

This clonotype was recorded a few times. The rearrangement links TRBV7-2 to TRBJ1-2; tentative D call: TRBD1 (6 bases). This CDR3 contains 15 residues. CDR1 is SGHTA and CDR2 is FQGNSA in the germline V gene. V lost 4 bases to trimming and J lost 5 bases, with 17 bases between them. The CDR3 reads CASSSHPGQTYGYTF. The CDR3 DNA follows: TGTGCCAGCAGCTCCCATCCGGGACAAACTTATGGCTACACCTTC.